This entry lists 24 T cell receptor beta chains sequenced from one sample in a study of blood T cell repertoires in COVID-19. Libraries were prepared by immunoSEQ multiplex PCR; TCRdb keeps only in-frame clonotypes and omits some of them. The sample holds approximately 210,000 clones; 80% are singletons and the top ten take approximately 4.3%. The material sequenced was PBMCs or T cells enriched from blood (not recorded which). Receptor source: a man in his thirties or forties with acute COVID-19.

The V and J genes are TRBV7-6 and TRBJ2-1, with no clear D. V was clipped by 8 bases and J by 0 bases, with 8 bases between them. The CDR3 runs to 13 residues. From germline, CDR1 is SGHVS and CDR2 FNYEAQ. The CDR3: CASGAGSYNEQFF. For the CDR3, the DNA is TGTGCCAGCGGCGCAGGCTCCTACAATGAGCAGTTCTTC.

This clone was counted a few times. The chain couples TRBV2 to TRBJ1-1; the D is unclear. With 0 bases removed from V and 0 bases from J, the gap between germline ends came to 8 bases. This CDR3 contains 15 residues. Germline-derived CDR1 and CDR2 are SNHLY and FYNNEI. The CDR3 DNA follows: TGTGCCAGCAGTGAAGCTGAGAGGATGAACACTGAAGCTTTCTTT. Its translation is CASSEAERMNTEAFF.

The chain employs TRBV4-2 and TRBJ1-5; D is unresolved. CDR1 and CDR2 from the germline V gene are LGHNA and YNFKEQ. Trimming removed 2 bases from V and 11 bases from J, with 22 bases in between. CDR3 length: 16 amino acids. Here the CDR3 DNA reads TGTGCCAGCAGCCAACCCGGTGGGAGTGGTTCTTTGTCCCAGCATTTT. It translates to CASSQPGGSGSLSQHF.

The V gene is TRBV11-2, the J gene TRBJ2-1; D call uncertain. The germline CDR1 and CDR2 sequences are SGHAT and FQNNGV. The V and J ends lost 1 base and 0 bases respectively, with 7 bases between them. The CDR3 spans 15 residues. This chain's CDR3 is CASSLVTPSYNEQFF. CDR3 bases: TGTGCCAGCAGCTTAGTTACACCCTCCTACAATGAGCAGTTCTTC.

V and J are TRBV9 and TRBJ1-2; D gene ambiguous. The V and J ends lost 6 bases and 3 bases respectively, with 18 bases between them. The CDR3 runs to 15 residues. The germline gives CDR1 SGDLS, CDR2 YYNGEE. As DNA, the CDR3 is TGTGCCAGCACCCGGGGAAGGAATAAGGACTATGGCTACACCTTC. Protein: CASTRGRNKDYGYTF.

This clone was counted ten times or more. CDR3 DNA: TGTGCCAGCAGGATTAACAGGGGGAACACCGGGGAGCTGTTTTTT. Translated: CASRINRGNTGELFF. The rearrangement links TRBV6-5 to TRBJ2-2; TRBD1 agrees at 7 bases. CDR3 length: 15 amino acids. CDR1 is MNHEY, CDR2 SVGAGI, per germline. With V trimmed by 6 bases and J by 1 base, 5 bases remained unmatched.

The genes are TRBV10-2 and TRBJ2-1, with 14 bases lining up with TRBD2. The CDR3 length is 16 residues. Per the germline V gene, CDR1 is WSHSY and CDR2 is SAAADI. Trimming removed 5 bases from V and 8 bases from J; junction bases left unmatched: 8. CDR3 in amino acids: CASSPRLAGGPYEQFF. CDR3 coding DNA: TGCGCCAGCAGTCCTAGACTAGCGGGGGGGCCTTATGAGCAGTTCTTC.

The chain carries TRBV7-9 and TRBJ1-2; a weak D match, TRBD1 (6 bases). V was cut by 1 base and J by 2 bases, with 17 bases left in between. CDR1 is SEHNR, CDR2 FQNEAQ, per germline (reference sequence). The CDR3 has 17 amino acids. CDR3 nucleotide sequence: TGTGCCAGCAGCTTAGTGATCCGGCCAGGGGAGAACTATGGCTACACCTTC. Translated, it gives CASSLVIRPGENYGYTF.

The rearrangement joins TRBV9 to TRBJ1-2; D not certain. The V end was cut by 0 bases, the J end by 4 bases, with 19 bases between. The V gene's germline CDR1 is SGDLS and CDR2 YYNGEE. The CDR3 loop spans 17 amino acids. CDR3 amino acids: CASSVGGSDSSLYGYTF. CDR3 nucleotides: TGTGCCAGCAGCGTAGGCGGGTCCGATTCATCTCTCTATGGCTACACCTTC.

The chain joins TRBV3-1 (or the pseudogene TRBV3-2) to TRBJ2-3; 7 bases line up with TRBD1. V was clipped by 0 bases and J by 2 bases; unmatched bases: 8. Germline assignment: CDR1 LGHDT and CDR2 YNNKEL (reference sequence). The CDR3 has 17 residues. The CDR3, as DNA: TGTGCCAGCAGCCAAGACCGGGACAGCTACTACACAGATACGCAGTATTTT. This translates into CASSQDRDSYYTDTQYF.

DNA of the CDR3: TGTGCCAGCAGCTTAGGGTGGACAGGGGACACTGAAGCTTTCTTT. Amino acid sequence: CASSLGWTGDTEAFF. The gene calls are TRBV11-2 and TRBJ1-1; TRBD1 aligns across 9 bases. Germline CDR1 SGHAT, CDR2 FQNNGV. This CDR3 region has 15 residues. After removal of 1 base from V and 3 bases from J, the junction contained 3 bases not matched to a gene. The full variable domain, rest sourced from reference TRBV11-2 and TRBJ1-1, is EAGVAQSPRYKIIEKRQSVAFWCNPISGHATLYWYQQILGQGPKLLIQFQNNGVVDDSQLPKDRFSAERLKGVDSTLKIQPAKLEDSAVYLCASSLGWTGDTEAFFGQGTRLTVV.

The V call is TRBV6-5, the J call TRBJ1-3; D is unclear. The CDR3 totals 11 residues. Germline V gene sequence: CDR1 MNHEY, CDR2 SVGAGI. V was cut by 5 bases and J by 3 bases, with 2 bases left in between. CDR3 in DNA: TGTGCCAGCAGTCTTGGAAACACCATATATTTT. It specifies CASSLGNTIYF.

The V and J genes are TRBV19 and TRBJ2-1; D gene unclear. Trimming took 7 bases from V and 7 from J, leaving 11 bases between them. This CDR3 has 12 amino acids. Germline CDR1 LNHDA, CDR2 SQIVND (reference sequence). Here the CDR3 reads CASTLGRNEQFF. The CDR3 region has the DNA TGTGCCAGTACCCTAGGTAGGAATGAGCAGTTCTTC.

This chain uses TRBV9 with TRBJ1-1, with TRBD1 as a possible D gene (6 bases). Germline CDR1 SGDLS, CDR2 YYNGEE. V lost 4 bases, J lost 4 bases, and 17 bases lay in between. The CDR3 extends over 15 amino acids. This chain's CDR3 is CASSLTGTYFTEAFF. CDR3 in DNA: TGTGCCAGCAGCCTAACCGGGACATATTTCACTGAAGCTTTCTTT.

V is TRBV2 and J is TRBJ1-2, with D uncertain. The ends were cut back, 2 bases at V and 2 bases at J, with 18 bases in the middle. Germline V gives CDR1 SNHLY, CDR2 FYNNEI. The CDR3 has 17 amino acids. CDR3 region: CASSEFPGTELNYGYTF. DNA for the CDR3: TGTGCCAGCAGTGAATTCCCGGGAACCGAACTCAACTATGGCTACACCTTC.

This chain uses TRBV28 with TRBJ1-2; D perhaps matches TRBD1 (6 bases). Trimming pared 4 bases from V and 2 bases from J, leaving 26 bases between. This CDR3 is 19 amino acids long. The germline gives CDR1 MDHEN, CDR2 SYDVKM. The CDR3 spells CASSSYPMDRKDLNYGYTF. In DNA, the CDR3 is TGTGCCAGCAGTTCCTACCCTATGGACAGAAAGGACCTCAACTATGGCTACACCTTC.

The chain has TRBV20-1 and TRBJ2-7, with TRBD2 as a possible D gene (6 bases). Trimming removed 6 bases from V and 5 bases from J, with 11 bases in between. Per the germline V gene, CDR1 is DFQATT and CDR2 is SNEGSKA (reference sequence). The CDR3 spans 11 residues. In DNA, the CDR3 is TGCAGTGCCCGGGGGACGGACGAGCAGTACTTC. The encoded protein is CSARGTDEQYF.

The V call is TRBV9, the J call TRBJ1-2; 12 bases match TRBD1. Trimming took 0 bases from V and 7 from J; bases not matched to a gene: 7. The germline gives CDR1 SGDLS, CDR2 YYNGEE. The CDR3 is 16 residues long. Written as DNA, the CDR3 is TGTGCCAGCAGCGTAGACGGGGACAGGGGGCTCTTTGGCTACACCTTC. Protein: CASSVDGDRGLFGYTF.

This clone was observed a few times. This CDR3 is CASSPRDRGDTEAFF. As DNA, the CDR3 is TGTGCCAGCAGCCCCCGGGACAGGGGGGACACTGAAGCTTTCTTT. The rearrangement uses TRBV7-3 and TRBJ1-1; TRBD1 agrees at 11 bases. V lost 5 bases, J lost 3 bases, and 5 bases stayed unmatched. CDR3 length: 15 residues. Germline V gene sequence: CDR1 SGHTA, CDR2 FQGTGA.

This CDR3 is CASSQEGPASGGPRETQYF. In DNA form, the CDR3 reads TGCGCCAGCAGCCAAGAGGGCCCTGCTAGCGGGGGGCCGCGGGAGACCCAGTACTTC. The chain employs TRBV4-1 and TRBJ2-5, with 11 bases that match TRBD2. The V segment lost 0 bases and the J segment 5 bases; nucleotides outside the gene matches: 14. Per germline, CDR1 MGHRA and CDR2 YSYEKL. This CDR3 region has 19 residues.

The chain links TRBV12-3 or TRBV12-4 to TRBJ2-1; 9 bases are a match to TRBD1. This CDR3 contains 13 residues. The junction had 2 bases not matched to a gene; V was cut back by 7 bases and J by 4 bases. Here the CDR3 reads CASNDRGYNEQFF. The CDR3 nucleotides read TGTGCCAGCAATGACAGGGGGTACAATGAGCAGTTCTTC.

The chain links TRBV25-1 to TRBJ2-2; TRBD1 might be the D (6 bases). CDR1 MGHDK and CDR2 SYGVNS come from the germline V gene. Trimming took off 6 bases at V and 8 bases at J, with 7 bases between the two ends. CDR3 length equals 11 residues. The CDR3 loop reads CASRRGGELFF. The CDR3 region has the DNA TGTGCCAGCAGGAGGGGGGGGGAGCTGTTTTTT.

The rearrangement uses TRBV6-5 and TRBJ1-5; 8 nucleotides line up with TRBD1. The CDR3 sequence is 15 residues long. The V and J ends lost 7 bases and 0 bases, in that order; junction bases with no gene match: 5. The germline gives CDR1 MNHEY, CDR2 SVGAGI. This CDR3 is CASMDRAYSNQPQHF. The CDR3 DNA reads as TGTGCCAGCATGGACAGGGCTTATAGCAATCAGCCCCAGCATTTT.

The J gene is TRBJ1-5, the V gene TRBV19; a weak D match, TRBD1 (6 bases). Germline loops: CDR1 LNHDA, CDR2 SQIVND (reference sequence). V lost 3 bases to trimming and J lost 6 bases, with 18 bases between them. This CDR3 region has 16 residues. CDR3 residues: CASSMAGALVSQPQHF. In DNA, the CDR3 is TGTGCCAGTAGTATGGCGGGGGCGTTAGTAAGTCAGCCCCAGCATTTT.